Each of the 19 T cell receptor beta chains below was sequenced from the same sample in a study of blood T cell repertoires in COVID-19. Libraries were prepared by immunoSEQ multiplex PCR; TCRdb keeps only in-frame clonotypes and omits some of them. This sample carries around 150,000 clones, approximately 88% of them seen once, and the ten largest clones take 10% to 15%. Sequenced: PBMCs or T cells enriched from blood (not recorded which). The receptors here all came from a woman aged 55-70 years who had recovered from COVID-19.

The chain combines TRBV27 with TRBJ1-1; 7 positions agree with TRBD1. The CDR3 totals 17 residues. The junction had 19 bases not matched to a gene; V was cut back by 10 bases and J by 2 bases. Germline lookup yields CDR1 MNHEY and CDR2 SMNVEV (reference sequence). This chain's CDR3 is CATKRGDSEMINTEAFF. CDR3 coding DNA: TGTGCCACCAAGAGAGGGGACAGCGAGATGATTAACACTGAAGCTTTCTTT.

This chain links TRBV4-2 with TRBJ2-5, with TRBD1 as a possible D gene (6 bases). CDR3 length: 14 residues. V was cut by 1 base and J by 6 bases, with 12 bases left in between. CDR1 and CDR2 from the germline V gene are LGHNA and YNFKEQ. The CDR3 sequence is CASSQGQGKKTQYF. The CDR3 coding sequence is TGTGCCAGCAGCCAAGGTCAGGGGAAAAAGACCCAGTACTTC.

The chain recombines TRBV30 with TRBJ1-1; 10 nucleotides match TRBD1. V lost 3 bases, J lost 5 bases, and 12 bases stayed unmatched. This CDR3 is 16 amino acids long. Germline V gene sequence: CDR1 GTSNPN, CDR2 SVGIG (reference sequence). This CDR3 reads CAWRRQGAVVMTEAFF. The DNA for the CDR3 is TGTGCCTGGAGGCGACAGGGGGCGGTGGTAATGACTGAAGCTTTCTTT.

The CDR3 region is CASSSQGDSPLHF. The CDR3 DNA follows: TGTGCCAGCAGCTCCCAGGGCGATTCACCCCTCCACTTT. The rearrangement links TRBV7-2 to TRBJ1-6; possible D gene TRBD1, 5 bases. Looked up from germline, CDR1 is SGHTA and CDR2 is FQGNSA. V was pared by 4 bases and J by 8 bases, with 9 bases between. The CDR3 totals 13 residues.

The chain joins TRBV5-1 to TRBJ1-1; D ambiguous. The CDR3 length is 15 residues. The V end lost 2 bases, the J end lost 3 bases, and 14 bases lay between the germline ends. Germline V CDR1 and CDR2: SGHRS, YFSETQ. The CDR3 protein is CASSLRTPADTEAFF. CDR3 DNA sequence: TGCGCCAGCAGCTTAAGGACTCCGGCTGACACTGAAGCTTTCTTT.

This clone was counted a single time. V gene TRBV27 combines with J gene TRBJ2-5, with 7 bases aligning to TRBD2. The V and J ends lost 4 bases and 5 bases, in that order; junction bases with no gene match: 10. CDR1 and CDR2 (germline): MNHEY, SMNVEV (reference sequence). The CDR3 totals 15 residues. As DNA, the CDR3 is TGTGCCAGCAGTTCCTGGGGCGGGGGACCCGAGACCCAGTACTTC. This gives the protein CASSSWGGGPETQYF.

The V call is TRBV5-1, the J call TRBJ2-2; 10 bases map to TRBD1. Germline assignment: CDR1 SGHRS and CDR2 YFSETQ. Trimming at V came to 4 bases and at J to 3 bases, leaving 6 bases not matched to a gene. CDR3 length equals 16 residues. The CDR3 DNA reads TGCGCCAGCAGCCGGTATGGACAGGGGGACACCGGGGAGCTGTTTTTT. Its translation is CASSRYGQGDTGELFF.

The CDR3 is CATSRTSGIGNEQFF. For the CDR3, the DNA is TGTGCCACCAGCAGGACTAGCGGGATTGGCAATGAGCAGTTCTTC. The rearrangement links TRBV15 to TRBJ2-1, with TRBD2 matching 11 bases. V trimming: 3 bases; J trimming: 6 bases; junction bases outside the gene matches: 4. Germline V gene data show CDR1 as LNHNV and CDR2 as YYDKDF (reference sequence). The CDR3 has 15 amino acids.

The chain recombines TRBV4-2 with TRBJ2-5; 7 bases agree with TRBD2. The CDR3 contains 17 residues. Germline trimming cut 0 bases from V and 0 bases from J; bases unmatched to any gene: 7. The germline CDR1 and CDR2 sequences are LGHNA and YNFKEQ. CDR3 loop: CASSQDTSGTYQETQYF. DNA for the CDR3: TGTGCCAGCAGCCAAGATACAAGCGGGACGTACCAAGAGACCCAGTACTTC.

The chain uses TRBV12-3 or TRBV12-4 and TRBJ1-1, with TRBD1 identical over 8 bases. The trim removed 3 bases at V and 11 bases at J, leaving 5 bases unmatched. The CDR3 contains 12 residues. Here the CDR3 reads CASSFRGRFAFF. CDR3 coding DNA: TGTGCCAGCAGTTTCAGGGGGCGATTTGCTTTCTTT.

The chain uses TRBV2 and TRBJ1-6, with TRBD1 matching 8 bases. This CDR3 region has 14 residues. CDR1 and CDR2 from the germline V gene are SNHLY and FYNNEI. Trimming cost V 6 bases and J 8 bases; bases outside gene matches: 6. CDR3 nucleotide sequence: TGTGCCAGCAGGTTGCAGGGGGCTTATTCACCCCTCCACTTT. Residues: CASRLQGAYSPLHF.

This chain connects TRBV7-9 to TRBJ1-4; 10 positions match TRBD1. CDR1 and CDR2 from the germline V gene are SEHNR and FQNEAQ (reference sequence). The V gene end was trimmed by 4 bases and the J gene end by 6 bases; junction bases not matched to a gene: 2. This CDR3 comprises 14 residues. CDR3 loop: CASSWDRGYEKLFF. The CDR3 DNA reads TGTGCCAGCAGCTGGGACAGGGGTTATGAAAAACTGTTTTTT.

The chain has TRBV3-1 (or the pseudogene TRBV3-2) and TRBJ2-1; tentative D call: TRBD1 (6 bases). CDR1 and CDR2 (germline): LGHDT, YNNKEL (reference sequence). The CDR3 is 12 amino acids. Between the trimmed V and J ends, which lost 4 bases and 11 bases, there was a span of 12 bases. CDR3 residues: CASSPDWDKQFF. The CDR3 nucleotides are TGTGCCAGCAGCCCCGACTGGGACAAGCAGTTCTTC.

This clone was counted a single time. The V and J genes are TRBV5-6 and TRBJ2-2; TRBD1 agrees at 7 bases. This CDR3 region has 15 residues. Unmatched junction bases numbered 1, after V lost 1 base and J lost 1 base. From germline, CDR1 is SGHDT and CDR2 YYEEEE. The CDR3 loop reads CASSLTGVNTGELFF. The CDR3 region has the DNA TGTGCCAGCAGCTTGACAGGGGTGAACACCGGGGAGCTGTTTTTT.

The V call is TRBV28, the J call TRBJ1-1, with 7 nucleotides matching TRBD1. The CDR3 covers 16 residues. V was pared by 5 bases and J by 6 bases, with 15 bases of the junction left unmatched. The germline V gene has CDR1 MDHEN and CDR2 SYDVKM. CDR3 coding DNA: TGTGCCAGCAGTGCCTACAGGGGACGGGATATATCTGAAGCTTTCTTT. Translated, it gives CASSAYRGRDISEAFF.

The gene calls are TRBV15 and TRBJ1-5; 10 bases agree with TRBD1. The ends lost 3 bases at V and 0 bases at J; junction bases unmatched: 11. Germline CDR1 LNHNV, CDR2 YYDKDF (reference sequence). This CDR3 has 19 residues. In nucleotides, the CDR3 is TGTGCCACCAGCAGTCCACCGGGACAGGGGAGGAATAGCAATCAGCCCCAGCATTTT. This codes for CATSSPPGQGRNSNQPQHF.

This clone occurred a few times. V gene TRBV7-7 combines with J gene TRBJ2-2; 7 bases align to TRBD2. The V and J ends lost 1 base and 7 bases, in that order; junction bases with no gene match: 9. In germline, CDR1 is SSHAT, CDR2 FNYEAQ (reference sequence). The CDR3 length is 16 residues. This CDR3 is CASSLVAGDRSGELFF. The DNA of the CDR3 is TGTGCCAGCAGCTTAGTTGCGGGAGATCGGAGCGGGGAGCTGTTTTTT.

This chain joins TRBV3-1 (or the pseudogene TRBV3-2) and TRBJ1-2; 9 nucleotides align to TRBD1. The V segment lost 5 bases and the J segment 6 bases; nucleotides outside the gene matches: 13. The germline gives CDR1 LGHDT, CDR2 YNNKEL (reference sequence). The CDR3 spans 16 residues. The DNA of the CDR3 is TGTGCCAGCAGCTTGGGACAGGGTAAAGGGGGAAATGGCTACACCTTC. Encoded protein: CASSLGQGKGGNGYTF.

The chain recombines TRBV3-1 (or the pseudogene TRBV3-2) with TRBJ2-7; D not certain. The V gene lost 1 base and the J gene lost 0 bases, with 10 bases spanning the gap. Germline V gene data show CDR1 as LGHDT and CDR2 as YNNKEL (reference sequence). CDR3 length: 15 residues. The CDR3 sequence: CASSQGSGHSYEQYF. CDR3 nucleotides: TGTGCCAGCAGCCAAGGTTCAGGTCACTCCTACGAGCAGTACTTC.